Below, 7 T cell receptor beta chains from the same sample are listed, as sequenced in a study of OX40 agonist ivuxolimab in advanced cancers. Sequencing used immunoSEQ multiplex PCR; TCRdb keeps in-frame clones, though not all of them. The repertoire has 75,000 to 80,000 clones, approximately 80% of them found once; the top ten carry approximately 7%. Here the sequenced sample was CD4+ or CD8+ T cells sorted from blood, taken in a trial of the OX40 agonist ivuxolimab. The receptors come from an adult with an advanced solid tumor such as melanoma, head and neck, liver or kidney cancer.

CDR3 amino acids: CASSPGQTTEAFF. CDR3 DNA sequence: TGTGCCAGCTCACCCGGACAGACCACTGAAGCTTTCTTT. The chain couples TRBV18 to TRBJ1-1; the D gene is possibly TRBD1 (6 bases). The CDR3 is 13 amino acids. Trimming took 3 bases from V and 4 from J, leaving 9 bases between them. Per germline, CDR1 KGHSH and CDR2 LQKENI.

As DNA, the CDR3 is TGCGCCAGCACCCGGGACAGTCTTCCCTATGGCTACACCTTC. Translation gives CASTRDSLPYGYTF. The chain links TRBV5-1 to TRBJ1-2; 7 bases match TRBD1. With V trimmed by 6 bases and J by 4 bases, 9 bases remained unmatched. This CDR3 spans 14 amino acids. The V gene's germline CDR1 is SGHRS and CDR2 YFSETQ.

This clone was found a few times. The rearrangement links TRBV19 to TRBJ1-1, with D hard to call. The CDR3 contains 14 residues. V was pared by 7 bases and J by 0 bases, with 12 bases between. Germline assignment: CDR1 LNHDA and CDR2 SQIVND (reference sequence). The CDR3 bases are TGTGCCAGTAAAATCCGCGACCTGAACACTGAAGCTTTCTTT. Protein product: CASKIRDLNTEAFF.

This sequence joins TRBV7-3 and TRBJ2-2; a weak D match, TRBD2 (7 bases). CDR1 SGHTA and CDR2 FQGTGA come from the germline V gene. The V end was cut by 0 bases, the J end by 0 bases, with 14 bases between. There are 18 residues in the CDR3. Here the CDR3 reads CASSLTLGGGPNTGELFF. In nucleotides, the CDR3 is TGTGCCAGCAGCTTAACCCTAGGGGGAGGGCCGAACACCGGGGAGCTGTTTTTT.

The V gene is TRBV7-8, the J gene TRBJ2-5, with 8 bases that match TRBD1. The tail of the sequence fits TRBJ2-7 better, so the J call may be wrong. CDR3 length: 16 amino acids. Germline V gives CDR1 SGHVS, CDR2 FQNEAQ. CDR3 amino acids: CASSQGARQGRYEQYF. The CDR3, as DNA: TGTGCCAGCAGCCAGGGGGCCAGACAGGGGAGGTACGAGCAGTACTTC.

The gene calls are TRBV19 and TRBJ1-1, with D tentatively TRBD1 (6 bases). The V gene lost 5 bases and the J gene lost 0 bases, with 13 bases spanning the gap. Germline values: CDR1 LNHDA, CDR2 SQIVND (reference sequence). This CDR3 region has 15 residues. As DNA, the CDR3 is TGTGCCAGTAGTTTTTCAGGGGCACTGAACACTGAAGCTTTCTTT. Protein: CASSFSGALNTEAFF.

The chain is built from TRBV5-1 and TRBJ1-5, with D possibly TRBD1 on 6 matching bases. Germline V gives CDR1 SGHRS, CDR2 YFSETQ. V dropped 1 base and J dropped 3 bases, with 8 bases sitting between them. This CDR3 has 14 amino acids. CDR3 bases: TGCGCCAGCAGCTTGACAGGGTACAATCAGCCCCAGCATTTT. Its protein is CASSLTGYNQPQHF.